This is a list of T cell receptor beta chains from one sample in a study of cytomegalovirus exposure and HLA in healthy donors. Libraries were prepared by immunoSEQ multiplex PCR; TCRdb keeps only in-frame clonotypes and omits some of them. The sample has 100,000 or so clones, roughly 87% seen once. The sequenced sample consisted of PBMCs. These receptors were obtained from a woman in her 30s in good health and CMV-seronegative. Each CDR3 is given without its conserved first and last residue.

J | V | CDR3
TRBJ1-4 | TRBV7-6 | ASSLALGGYNEKLF
TRBJ2-3 | TRBV5-1 | ASSLVLLALGGGTDTQY
TRBJ1-2 | TRBV29-1 | SVSGNTNYGYT
TRBJ2-7 | TRBV6-1 | ASSGYRDTPLRALYEQY
TRBJ1-1 | TRBV11-1 | ASSFETGPKNTEAF
TRBJ2-1 | TRBV5-5 | ASSLAQGTEQF
TRBJ2-1 | TRBV12-5 | ASGLGGRSYNEQF
TRBJ2-1 | TRBV9 | ASSPGAGGPFNEQF
TRBJ1-1 | TRBV18 | ASSGKPNTEAF
TRBJ2-2 | TRBV7-9 | ASSFLGGSHTGELF
TRBJ2-1 | TRBV28 | ASGTSGRDNEQF
TRBJ1-1 | TRBV29-1 | SGRQIGNTEAF
TRBJ1-1 | TRBV7-3 | ASSLVPGSITEAF
TRBJ2-7 | TRBV10-2 | ASIKGQGGNEQY
TRBJ1-1 | TRBV5-5 | ASSRGTAENFEAF
TRBJ2-7 | TRBV5-1 | ASSLAQGPYEQY
TRBJ2-3 | TRBV4-1 | ASSQALYETQY
TRBJ2-5 | TRBV7-3 | ASSPQGGETQY
TRBJ1-1 | TRBV7-6 | ASSLFERGWTEAF
TRBJ1-4 | TRBV19 | ASSQTATNEKLF
TRBJ2-2 | TRBV11-1 | ASSMGLPGELF
TRBJ2-3 | TRBV6-1 | ASSEKGQRPDTQY
TRBJ1-2 | TRBV7-3 | ASSRGDNYGYT
TRBJ2-3 | TRBV2 | ASSDRGGGTDTQY
TRBJ2-3 | TRBV6-6 | ASRLLEGTDTQY
TRBJ1-6 | TRBV5-6 | ASSLGLLSYNSPLH
TRBJ1-2 | TRBV6-5 | ASSYQRREGGYT
TRBJ2-1 | TRBV6-6 | ASRSGTAHNEQF
TRBJ1-2 | TRBV12-5 | ASGLAPNQYGYT
TRBJ2-7 | TRBV28 | ASAGQGWESYEQY
TRBJ1-2 | TRBV21-1 | ASSTRQNGYT
TRBJ2-2 | TRBV27 | ASSLRRSTGELF
TRBJ1-1 | TRBV5-1 | ASSSQGGDAEAF
TRBJ2-1 | TRBV5-1 | ASSLGAARYNEQF
TRBJ1-2 | TRBV6-6 | ASSSPGQFIGYT
TRBJ1-2 | TRBV7-9 | ASSSYGGQGISLYGYT
TRBJ1-5 | TRBV19 | ASMRTGHFTGQPQH
TRBJ2-3 | TRBV21-1 | ASSPPGQGPPDTQY
TRBJ2-1 | TRBV7-9 | ASSWSGATRNEQF
TRBJ2-1 | TRBV19 | ASSPLQGGQF
TRBJ2-1 | TRBV18 | ASSPDSYLNEQF
TRBJ1-1 | TRBV29-1 | SVTPKQAEAF
TRBJ1-2 | TRBV29-1 | SAGGDRSPGYT
TRBJ2-7 | TRBV5-6 | ASSQAGTGDYEQY
TRBJ1-2 | TRBV28 | ASSGQAGQIYGYT